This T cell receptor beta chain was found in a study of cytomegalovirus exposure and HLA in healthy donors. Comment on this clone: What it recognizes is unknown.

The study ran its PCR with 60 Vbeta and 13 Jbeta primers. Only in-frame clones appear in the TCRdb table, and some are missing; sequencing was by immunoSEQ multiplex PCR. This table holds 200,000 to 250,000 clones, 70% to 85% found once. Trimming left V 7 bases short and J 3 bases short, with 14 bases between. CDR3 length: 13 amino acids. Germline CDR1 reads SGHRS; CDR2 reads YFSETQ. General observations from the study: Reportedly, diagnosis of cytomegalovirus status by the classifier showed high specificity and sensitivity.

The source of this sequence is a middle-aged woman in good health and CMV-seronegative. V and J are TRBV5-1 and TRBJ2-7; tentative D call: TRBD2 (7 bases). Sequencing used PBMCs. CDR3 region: CASSGGPNYEQYF. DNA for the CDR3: TGCGCCAGCTCCGGGGGGCCTAACTACGAGCAGTACTTC.